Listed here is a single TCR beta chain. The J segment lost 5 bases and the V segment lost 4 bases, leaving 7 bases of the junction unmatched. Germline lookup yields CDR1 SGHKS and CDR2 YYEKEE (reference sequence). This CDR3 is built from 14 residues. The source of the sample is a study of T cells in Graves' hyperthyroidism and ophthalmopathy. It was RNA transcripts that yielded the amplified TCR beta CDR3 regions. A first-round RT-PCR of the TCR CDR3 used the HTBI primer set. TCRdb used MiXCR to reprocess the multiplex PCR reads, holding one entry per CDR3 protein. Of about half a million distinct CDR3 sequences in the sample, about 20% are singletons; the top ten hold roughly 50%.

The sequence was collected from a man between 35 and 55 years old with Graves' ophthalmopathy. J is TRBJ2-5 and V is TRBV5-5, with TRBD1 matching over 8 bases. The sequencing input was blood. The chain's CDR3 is CASSLGQGWETQYF. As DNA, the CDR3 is TGTGCCAGCAGCCTAGGACAGGGTTGGGAGACCCAGTACTTC. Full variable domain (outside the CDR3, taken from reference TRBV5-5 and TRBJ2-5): DAGVTQSPTHLIKTRGQQVTLRCSPISGHKSVSWYQQVLGQGPQFIFQYYEKEERGRGNFPDRFSARQFPNYSSELNVNALLLGDSALYLCASSLGQGWETQYFGPGTRLLVL.